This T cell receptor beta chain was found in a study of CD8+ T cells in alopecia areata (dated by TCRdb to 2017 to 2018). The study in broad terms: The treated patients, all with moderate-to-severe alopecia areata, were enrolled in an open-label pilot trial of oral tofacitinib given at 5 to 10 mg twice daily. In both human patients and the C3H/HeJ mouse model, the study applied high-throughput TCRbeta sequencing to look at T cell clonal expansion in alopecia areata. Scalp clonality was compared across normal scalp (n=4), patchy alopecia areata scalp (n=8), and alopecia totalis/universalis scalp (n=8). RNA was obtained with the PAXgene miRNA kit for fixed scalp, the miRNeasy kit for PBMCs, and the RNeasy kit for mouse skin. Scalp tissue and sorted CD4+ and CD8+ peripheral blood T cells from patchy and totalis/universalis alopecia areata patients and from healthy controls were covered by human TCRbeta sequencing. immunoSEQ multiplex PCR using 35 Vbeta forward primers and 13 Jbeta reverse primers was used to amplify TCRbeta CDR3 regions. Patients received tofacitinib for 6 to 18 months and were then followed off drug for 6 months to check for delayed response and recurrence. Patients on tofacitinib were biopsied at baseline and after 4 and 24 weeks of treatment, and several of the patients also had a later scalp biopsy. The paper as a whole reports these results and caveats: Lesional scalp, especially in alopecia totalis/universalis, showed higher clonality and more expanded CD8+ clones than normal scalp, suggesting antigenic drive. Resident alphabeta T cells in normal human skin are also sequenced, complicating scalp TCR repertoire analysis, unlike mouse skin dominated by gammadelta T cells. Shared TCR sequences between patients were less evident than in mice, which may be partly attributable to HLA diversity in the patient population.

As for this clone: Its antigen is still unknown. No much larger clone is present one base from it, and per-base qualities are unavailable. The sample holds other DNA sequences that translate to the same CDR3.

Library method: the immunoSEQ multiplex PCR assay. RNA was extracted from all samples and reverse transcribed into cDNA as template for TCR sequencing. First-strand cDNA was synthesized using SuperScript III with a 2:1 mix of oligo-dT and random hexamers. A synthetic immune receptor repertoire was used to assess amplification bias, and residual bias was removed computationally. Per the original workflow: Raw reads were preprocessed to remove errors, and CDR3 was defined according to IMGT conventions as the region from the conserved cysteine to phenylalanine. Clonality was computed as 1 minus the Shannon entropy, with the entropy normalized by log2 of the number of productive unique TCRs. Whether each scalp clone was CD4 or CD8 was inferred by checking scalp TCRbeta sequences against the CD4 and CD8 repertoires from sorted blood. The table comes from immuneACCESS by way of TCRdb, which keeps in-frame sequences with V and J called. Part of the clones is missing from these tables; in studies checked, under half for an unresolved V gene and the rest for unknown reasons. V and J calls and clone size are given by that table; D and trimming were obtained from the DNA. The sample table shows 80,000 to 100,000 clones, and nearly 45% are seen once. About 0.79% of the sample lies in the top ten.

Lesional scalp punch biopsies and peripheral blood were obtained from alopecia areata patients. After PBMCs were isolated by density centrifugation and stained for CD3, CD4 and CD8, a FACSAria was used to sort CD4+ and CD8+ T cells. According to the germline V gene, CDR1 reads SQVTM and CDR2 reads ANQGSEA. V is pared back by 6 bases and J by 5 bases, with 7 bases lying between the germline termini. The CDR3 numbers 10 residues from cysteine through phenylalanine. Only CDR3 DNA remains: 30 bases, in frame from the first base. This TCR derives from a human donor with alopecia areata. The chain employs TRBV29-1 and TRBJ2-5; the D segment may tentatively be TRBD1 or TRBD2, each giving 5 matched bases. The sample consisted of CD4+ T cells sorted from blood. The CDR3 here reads CSVRGETQYF. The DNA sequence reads TGCAGCGTGAGGGGTGAGACCCAGTACTTC.